This is a list of T cell receptor beta chains from one sample in a study of technical replicates of blood from several donors. Sequencing used immunoSEQ multiplex PCR; TCRdb keeps in-frame clones, though not all of them. The table includes about 73,000 clones, 93% detected once. Sequenced material: T cells isolated from PBMCs. The receptor set was obtained from a human donor in good health. CDR3s include the opening cysteine and the closing phenylalanine or tryptophan. Fields, in order: J gene, clone size, D gene, V gene, CDR3 protein, CDR3 DNA. The D gene is left open where the match is weak. Some rows have no size entry. The others give once, few or many, or a class for an expanded clone.

>TRBJ1-4|.|.|TRBV10-1
CASSDGTTNEKLFF
TGCGCCAGCAGTGACGGTACAACTAATGAAAAACTGTTTTTT
>TRBJ1-5|.|.|TRBV18
CASSPGRNQPQHF
TGTGCCAGCTCACCCGGGAGGAATCAGCCCCAGCATTTT
>TRBJ1-2|.|.|TRBV2
CASKSPRGYYGYTF
TGTGCCAGCAAGTCCCCTCGGGGGTACTATGGCTACACCTTC
>TRBJ2-1|.|.|TRBV4-1
CASSHPQQGWDNEQFF
TGCGCCAGCAGCCATCCCCAGCAGGGTTGGGACAATGAGCAGTTCTTC
>TRBJ1-1|.|.|TRBV6-1
CASRNRVQTEAFF
TGTGCCAGCAGAAACAGGGTTCAAACTGAAGCTTTCTTT
>TRBJ2-3|.|TRBD1|TRBV7-3
CASSWGQGADTQYF
TGTGCCAGCAGCTGGGGACAGGGGGCAGATACGCAGTATTTT
>TRBJ2-1|.|TRBD2|TRBV5-1
CASSLSAGGLNEQFF
TGCGCCAGCAGCCTCTCCGCGGGGGGCCTCAATGAGCAGTTCTTC
>TRBJ1-2|.|TRBD1|TRBV5-4
CASSLGDRANYGYTF
TGTGCCAGCAGCTTGGGGGACAGGGCTAACTATGGCTACACCTTC
>TRBJ2-1|few|TRBD2|TRBV4-2
CASSHTSDESDNEQFF
TGTGCCAGCAGCCACACTAGCGACGAGAGCGACAATGAGCAGTTCTTC
>TRBJ1-1|few|.|TRBV12-5
CASGLSVEAFF
TGTGCTAGTGGTTTGTCCGTTGAAGCTTTCTTT